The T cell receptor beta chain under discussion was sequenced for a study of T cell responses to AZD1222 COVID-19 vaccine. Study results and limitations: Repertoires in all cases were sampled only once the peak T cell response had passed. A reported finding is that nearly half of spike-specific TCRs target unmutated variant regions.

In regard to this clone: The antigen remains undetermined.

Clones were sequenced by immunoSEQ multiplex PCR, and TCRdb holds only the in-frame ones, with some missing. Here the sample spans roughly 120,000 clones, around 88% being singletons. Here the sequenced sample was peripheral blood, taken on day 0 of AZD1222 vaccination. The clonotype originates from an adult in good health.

Here the CDR3 reads CASSDRGSGANVLTF. The CDR3 DNA reads as TGTGCCAGCAGCGACCGGGGCTCTGGGGCCAACGTCCTGACTTTC. The chain employs TRBV6-5 and TRBJ2-6; maybe TRBD2 (5 bases). This CDR3 is built from 15 residues. Germline V CDR1 and CDR2: MNHEY, SVGAGI. V dropped 6 bases and J dropped 0 bases, with 9 bases sitting between them.